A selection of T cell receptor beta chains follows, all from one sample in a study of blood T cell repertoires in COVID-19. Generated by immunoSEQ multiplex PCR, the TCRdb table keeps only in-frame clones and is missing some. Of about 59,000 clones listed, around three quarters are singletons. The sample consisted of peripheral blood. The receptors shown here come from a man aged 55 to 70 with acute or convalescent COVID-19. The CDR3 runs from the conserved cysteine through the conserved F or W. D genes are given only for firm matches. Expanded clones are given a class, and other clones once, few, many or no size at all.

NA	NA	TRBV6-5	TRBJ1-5	CASNRDFNQPQHF	TGTGCCAGTAACCGGGACTTCAATCAGCCCCAGCATTTT
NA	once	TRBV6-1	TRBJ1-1	CASSEVYRASPFF	TGTGCCAGCAGTGAGGTCTACAGGGCCAGCCCTTTCTTT
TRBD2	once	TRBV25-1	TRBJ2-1	CASSELREGNEQFF	TGTGCCAGCAGTGAACTGAGGGAGGGGAATGAGCAGTTCTTC
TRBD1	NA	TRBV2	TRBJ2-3	CASIENRGSTQYF	TGTGCCAGCATCGAAAACAGGGGGAGTACGCAGTATTTT
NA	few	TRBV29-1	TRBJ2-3	CSVEDRESDTQYF	TGCAGCGTTGAAGATCGGGAGTCAGATACGCAGTATTTT
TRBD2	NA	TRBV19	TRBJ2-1	CASMGSGRAYNEQFF	TGTGCCAGTATGGGTAGCGGGAGAGCCTACAATGAGCAGTTCTTC
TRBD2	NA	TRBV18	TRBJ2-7	CASSPGTTWGEQYF	TGTGCCAGCTCACCGGGGACTACCTGGGGGGAGCAGTACTTC
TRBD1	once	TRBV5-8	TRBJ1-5	CASGRQGSNQPQHF	TGTGCCAGCGGAAGACAGGGTAGCAATCAGCCCCAGCATTTT
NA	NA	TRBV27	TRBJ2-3	CASSFGPGGPDTQYF	TGTGCCAGCAGTTTTGGCCCGGGGGGCCCGGATACGCAGTATTTT
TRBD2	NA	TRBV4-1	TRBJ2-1	CASSQVLPGTNPLSSYNEQFF	TGCGCCAGCAGCCAAGTCCTCCCCGGGACTAACCCCCTAAGCTCCTACAATGAGCAGTTCTTC
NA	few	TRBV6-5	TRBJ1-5	CASRGQPNQPQHF	TGTGCCAGCAGAGGACAGCCGAATCAGCCCCAGCATTTT
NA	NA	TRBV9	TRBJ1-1	CASSVVGSMNTEAFF	TGTGCCAGCAGCGTAGTCGGTTCAATGAACACTGAAGCTTTCTTT
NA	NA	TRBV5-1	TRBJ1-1	CASSGQQNTEAFF	TGCGCCAGCAGCGGACAGCAGAACACTGAAGCTTTCTTT
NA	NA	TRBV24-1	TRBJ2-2	CATSDFMGQGGNTGELFF	TGTGCCACCAGTGATTTTATGGGGCAGGGGGGAAACACCGGGGAGCTGTTTTTT
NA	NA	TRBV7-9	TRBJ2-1	CASSSSGNEQFF	TGTGCCAGCAGCTCGTCCGGTAATGAGCAGTTCTTC
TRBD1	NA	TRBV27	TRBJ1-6	CASSLPQGAGNSPLHF	TGTGCCAGCAGTTTGCCACAGGGGGCTGGTAATTCACCCCTCCACTTT
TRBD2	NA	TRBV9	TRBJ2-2	CASSFAGGAGGGELFF	TGTGCCAGCAGCTTCGCGGGGGGAGCGGGTGGCGGGGAGCTGTTTTTT
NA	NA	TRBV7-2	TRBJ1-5	CASSLVGQVDQPQHF	TGTGCCAGCAGCTTAGTGGGTCAGGTTGACCAGCCCCAGCATTTT
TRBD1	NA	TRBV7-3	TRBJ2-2	CASSSGGGGDTGELFF	TGTGCCAGCAGCTCAGGGGGCGGTGGAGACACCGGGGAGCTGTTTTTT
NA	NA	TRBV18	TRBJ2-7	CASSPRGDYEQYF	TGTGCCAGCTCACCACGGGGGGACTACGAGCAGTACTTC
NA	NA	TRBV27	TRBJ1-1	CASSLRGRGMNTEAFF	TGTGCCAGCAGTCTGAGAGGGCGGGGGATGAACACTGAAGCTTTCTTT
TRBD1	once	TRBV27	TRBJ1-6	CASSLHGQGSSPLHF	TGTGCCAGCAGTCTCCACGGACAGGGTAGTTCACCCCTCCACTTT
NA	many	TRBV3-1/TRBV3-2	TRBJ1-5	CASSQAPFRDTRNQPQHF	TGTGCCAGCAGCCAAGCCCCGTTCCGGGACACCAGAAATCAGCCCCAGCATTTT
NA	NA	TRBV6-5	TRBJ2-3	CASRYLRSADTQYF	TGTGCCAGCAGGTATCTCCGGAGCGCAGATACGCAGTATTTT
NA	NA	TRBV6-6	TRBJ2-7	CASSQQGYEQYF	TGTGCCAGCAGTCAACAGGGATACGAGCAGTACTTC
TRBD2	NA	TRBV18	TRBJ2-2	CASSPGLAGGPNTGELFF	TGTGCCAGCTCACCAGGACTAGCGGGAGGGCCCAACACCGGGGAGCTGTTTTTT
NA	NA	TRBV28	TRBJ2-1	CASRGRAWFYNEQFF	TGTGCCAGCAGAGGGCGGGCGTGGTTCTACAATGAGCAGTTCTTC
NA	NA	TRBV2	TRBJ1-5	CASSAWQDYQPQHF	TGTGCCAGCAGTGCGTGGCAGGATTATCAGCCCCAGCATTTT
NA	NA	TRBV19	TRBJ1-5	CASSLTAWGQRNQPQHF	TGTGCCAGTAGTCTTACGGCCTGGGGCCAACGCAATCAGCCCCAGCATTTT
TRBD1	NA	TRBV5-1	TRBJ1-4	CASSPFDRGGEKLFF	TGCGCCAGCAGCCCTTTCGACAGGGGAGGAGAAAAACTGTTTTTT